The entry below gives a single T cell receptor beta chain sequence along with its context. Study processing details: The assay estimated nucleated cells by amplifying reference gene primers. Only in-frame clones appear in the TCRdb table, and some are missing; sequencing was by immunoSEQ multiplex PCR. The V and J calls and clone size come from that table; D and trimming were worked out from the DNA. The repertoire consists of tens of thousands of clones, with over 85% occurring once and the leading ten covering 5.5% to 6.5%. The entry originates in a study of blood T cell repertoires in COVID-19. The overall study: Researchers got acute and convalescent COVID-19 samples from the United States, Italy and Spain. PBMCs, B-cell-depleted T cells, or T cells were the source of the cDNA or gDNA that made up the material.

Germline V gene data show CDR1 as MNHEY and CDR2 as SVGAGI. V shed 0 bases and J shed 5 bases, with 10 bases lying between them. There are 14 residues in the CDR3. The clonotype was recovered from a human donor in a cohort sampled during active COVID-19. The chain couples TRBV6-5 to TRBJ1-1; no definite D call. Sequencing used peripheral blood. CDR3 in amino acids: CASSYSSPVTEAFF. The CDR3 nucleotides are TGTGCCAGCAGTTACTCTTCGCCGGTGACTGAAGCTTTCTTT.